The 26 T cell receptor beta chains below all came from one sample that was sequenced in a study of beta chain features in type 1 diabetes. The study reverse transcribed the entire isolated RNA, so it sequenced expressed TCRB transcripts. Profiled with immunoSEQ multiplex PCR; TCRdb holds only in-frame clones, not every one. This table has about 400,000 clones, around 12% appearing once. Sequencing used naive CD4+ T cells from blood. Receptors were obtained from a man aged 18 to 30 in good health.

The CDR3, as DNA: TGTGCCAGCAGCATAGGACAGGGGACGTACGAGCAGTACTTC. Protein product: CASSIGQGTYEQYF. J is TRBJ2-5 and V is TRBV5-4, with TRBD1 identical over 9 bases. The J call is uncertain, as TRBJ2-7 better fits the DNA end. The germline V gene encodes CDR1 SGHNT and CDR2 YYREEE (reference sequence). CDR3 length: 14 amino acids.

The chain employs TRBV19 and TRBJ1-5; D uncertain. Deletions cut 0 bases from V and 7 bases from J, with 10 bases between. The germline gives CDR1 LNHDA, CDR2 SQIVND (reference sequence). The CDR3 consists of 14 residues. CDR3: CASSIERAGQPQHF. CDR3 bases: TGTGCCAGTAGTATAGAGAGGGCCGGACAGCCCCAGCATTTT.

This clone has only a few counts. The chain has TRBV7-2 and TRBJ2-3; possibly TRBD1 for D (6 bases). V dropped 1 base and J dropped 7 bases, with 15 bases sitting between them. The CDR3 runs to 15 residues. Germline CDR1 and CDR2: SGHTA and FQGNSA. The CDR3 DNA reads TGTGCCAGCAGCTTAGGAGGGGGACCAGGGTATACGCAGTATTTT. Translated, it gives CASSLGGGPGYTQYF.

In its sample, this clone was seen a few times. The chain joins TRBV7-2 to TRBJ2-7; 10 positions agree with TRBD2. Per the germline V gene, CDR1 is SGHTA and CDR2 is FQGNSA. The CDR3 spans 16 residues. Losses at the gene ends were 1 base for V and 4 bases for J; bases not matched to a gene: 7. The CDR3 nucleotides are TGTGCCAGCAGCTTAGACCCAGCGGGAGGGCCTTACGAGCAGTACTTC. Protein sequence: CASSLDPAGGPYEQYF.

This clone was seen a handful of times. The rearrangement joins TRBV5-1 to TRBJ1-2; maybe TRBD1 (5 bases). This CDR3 spans 14 amino acids. Germline CDR1 SGHRS, CDR2 YFSETQ. Deletions cut 4 bases from V and 2 bases from J, with 12 bases between. The CDR3 sequence is CASSTGTSNYGYTF. The CDR3 nucleotides read TGCGCCAGCAGCACGGGGACTTCCAACTATGGCTACACCTTC.

The V and J genes are TRBV28 and TRBJ2-2, with D possibly being TRBD2 (6 bases). CDR1 MDHEN and CDR2 SYDVKM come from the germline V gene. V was cut by 6 bases and J by 2 bases, with 13 bases left in between. The CDR3 covers 15 residues. CDR3 DNA sequence: TGTGCCAGCAGGAAGGGACTCCTCAACACCGGGGAGCTGTTTTTT. It is translated as CASRKGLLNTGELFF.

This clone was seen only a few times. The V gene is TRBV7-9, the J gene TRBJ2-5; TRBD1 matches 8 bases. Germline V lookup: CDR1 SEHNR, CDR2 FQNEAQ (reference sequence). The V segment lost 5 bases and the J segment 0 bases; nucleotides outside the gene matches: 2. The CDR3 spans 14 residues. CDR3 residues: CASSPTGDQETQYF. The CDR3 nucleotides read TGTGCCAGCAGCCCGACAGGGGACCAAGAGACCCAGTACTTC.

The J gene is TRBJ1-2, the V gene TRBV7-2, with D maybe TRBD1 (5 bases). This CDR3 comprises 14 residues. Germline assignment: CDR1 SGHTA and CDR2 FQGNSA. V lost 6 bases, J lost 2 bases, and 13 bases lay in between. The CDR3 DNA follows: TGTGCCAGCAGTCAGGGAGGCAGGAACTATGGCTACACCTTC. It specifies CASSQGGRNYGYTF.

J is TRBJ1-4 and V is TRBV28, with 10 bases that match TRBD1. The CDR3 contains 15 residues. V shed 6 bases and J 7 bases; nucleotides not matched to a gene: 8. In germline, CDR1 is MDHEN, CDR2 SYDVKM. The CDR3 sequence: CASRRQGARGEKLFF. The CDR3 nucleotides read TGTGCCAGCAGAAGACAGGGGGCGCGGGGTGAAAAACTGTTTTTT.

The chain joins TRBV30 to TRBJ1-1; TRBD1 is a possible D gene (6 bases). Germline V gives CDR1 GTSNPN, CDR2 SVGIG (reference sequence). With 5 bases removed from V and 4 bases from J, the gap between germline ends came to 20 bases. This CDR3 has 15 amino acids. CDR3: CAWPRITGRGTEAFF. The DNA of the CDR3 is TGTGCCTGGCCCCGTATAACAGGGAGAGGCACTGAAGCTTTCTTT.

This clone was seen many times. The chain has TRBV29-1 and TRBJ2-5; TRBD1 matches at 8 bases. Trimming cost V 1 base and J 7 bases; bases outside gene matches: 8. The length of the CDR3 is 14 residues. The germline V gene encodes CDR1 SQVTM and CDR2 ANQGSEA. The CDR3 reads CSVEGAGGYGTQYF. CDR3 in DNA: TGCAGCGTTGAAGGGGCAGGGGGCTATGGGACCCAGTACTTC. Filled out from reference TRBV29-1 and TRBJ2-5, the complete variable domain reads SAVISQKPSRDICQRGTSLTIQCQVDSQVTMMFWYRQQPGQSLTLIATANQGSEATYESGFVIDKFPISRPNLTFSTLTVSNMSPEDSSIYLCSVEGAGGYGTQYFGPGTRLLVL.

This clone was detected ten times or more. The chain couples TRBV2 to TRBJ2-1, with D perhaps matching TRBD1 (5 bases). The germline V and J ends were trimmed by 6 bases and 8 bases, with 8 bases remaining between them. CDR3 length: 11 residues. The V gene's germline CDR1 is SNHLY and CDR2 FYNNEI. The CDR3 loop is CASSRVDEQFF. CDR3 in DNA: TGTGCCAGCAGCAGGGTCGATGAGCAGTTCTTC.

The chain uses TRBV7-2 and TRBJ2-7; D is possibly TRBD2 (6 bases). Germline V gene data show CDR1 as SGHTA and CDR2 as FQGNSA. Between the trimmed V and J ends, which lost 5 bases and 2 bases, there was a span of 7 bases. CDR3 length equals 12 residues. As DNA, the CDR3 is TGTGCCAGCAGCCGCGGGACCTACGAGCAGTACTTC. As protein: CASSRGTYEQYF.

The chain has TRBV29-1 and TRBJ2-3, with 8 bases matching TRBD1. CDR3 length: 15 amino acids. The J segment lost 2 bases and the V segment lost 2 bases, leaving 6 bases of the junction unmatched. CDR1 is SQVTM, CDR2 ANQGSEA, per germline. The chain's CDR3 is CSVEPQGGSTDTQYF. The CDR3 coding sequence is TGCAGCGTTGAACCACAGGGGGGCTCCACAGATACGCAGTATTTT.

The chain has TRBV20-1 and TRBJ2-5; D may be TRBD1 (6 bases). The CDR3 loop spans 11 amino acids. CDR1 DFQATT and CDR2 SNEGSKA come from the germline V gene (reference sequence). The V and J ends lost 7 bases and 4 bases respectively, with 10 bases between them. The CDR3 DNA reads as TGCAGTGGTTCCAGGGGAGAGACCCAGTACTTC. Protein sequence: CSGSRGETQYF.

The rearrangement joins TRBV7-3 to TRBJ2-7; weak D call: TRBD2 (6 bases). The V gene's germline CDR1 is SGHTA and CDR2 FQGTGA. Trimming shortened V by 4 bases and J by 4 bases, and 14 bases separated the two germline ends. This CDR3 comprises 14 residues. In nucleotides, the CDR3 is TGTGCCAGCAGCTCTGGGGGGAACATGTACGAGCAGTACTTC. It encodes CASSSGGNMYEQYF.

The genes are TRBV28 and TRBJ2-7; D might be TRBD2 (6 bases). V gave up 3 bases and J gave up 2 bases, with 11 bases separating them. Germline CDR1 and CDR2: MDHEN and SYDVKM. This CDR3 region has 14 residues. CDR3 in amino acids: CASSLGGTPYEQYF. In DNA form, the CDR3 reads TGTGCCAGCAGTTTGGGCGGGACCCCCTACGAGCAGTACTTC.

The table lists this clone with a few counts. For the CDR3, the DNA is TGTGCCAGCAGCGAGACCCCGGGACAGGGTGTGGGCGAGCAGTACTTC. Protein sequence: CASSETPGQGVGEQYF. This chain uses TRBV9 with TRBJ2-7, with 9 nucleotides matching TRBD1. Trimming took 3 bases from V and 6 from J; bases not matched to a gene: 13. The CDR3 runs to 16 residues. Germline CDR1 is SGDLS and CDR2 is YYNGEE.

There are a few counts of this clone. This sequence joins TRBV28 and TRBJ2-7, with 9 bases aligning to TRBD1. V shed 2 bases, J shed 5 bases, and the junction held 7 bases outside the gene matches. Germline V gives CDR1 MDHEN, CDR2 SYDVKM. The CDR3 is 15 residues long. In DNA form, the CDR3 reads TGTGCCAGCAGTTTAGGGGACAGGGAAAGGCACGAGCAGTACTTC. Encoded protein: CASSLGDRERHEQYF. The whole variable domain, filled in from reference TRBV28 and TRBJ2-7, reads DVKVTQSSRYLVKRTGEKVFLECVQDMDHENMFWYRQDPGLGLRLIYFSYDVKMKEKGDIPEGYSVSREKKERFSLILESASTNQTSMYLCASSLGDRERHEQYFGPGTRLTVT.

This clone was counted between two and nine times. This chain uses TRBV10-3 with TRBJ2-5; 11 bases agree with TRBD2. With 3 bases clipped from V and 5 bases from J, the junction kept 8 bases outside the gene matches. The CDR3 runs to 16 residues. The germline gives CDR1 ENHRY, CDR2 SYGVKD. The CDR3 DNA reads as TGTGCCATCAGTGATAAAGCTAGCGGGAGGTCTGAGACCCAGTACTTC. The encoded protein is CAISDKASGRSETQYF.

There are a few counts of this clone. This chain uses TRBV18 with TRBJ2-7, with a possible D match to TRBD1 (6 bases). CDR3 length: 12 amino acids. Looked up from germline, CDR1 is KGHSH and CDR2 is LQKENI. V lost 6 bases and J 6 bases, leaving 12 bases between the germline ends. The CDR3 nucleotides are TGTGCCAGCTCGAACGACAGGTCCGAGCAGTACTTC. Its protein product is CASSNDRSEQYF.

This clone has a handful of counts. The V gene is TRBV7-9, the J gene TRBJ2-7, with D perhaps TRBD1 (6 bases). V dropped 4 bases and J dropped 4 bases, with 11 bases sitting between them. The CDR3 has 13 amino acids. Germline V gene sequence: CDR1 SEHNR, CDR2 FQNEAQ (reference sequence). The CDR3 reads CASSSQGRYEQYF. The CDR3 coding sequence is TGTGCCAGCAGCTCACAGGGAAGGTACGAGCAGTACTTC. Variable domain in full (rest from reference TRBV7-9 and TRBJ2-7): DTGVSQNPRHKITKRGQNVTFRCDPISEHNRLYWYRQTLGQGPEFLTYFQNEAQLEKSRLLSDRFSAERPKGSFSTLEIQRTEQGDSAMYLCASSSQGRYEQYFGPGTRLTVT.

Concerning this clone itself: At the DNA level, this CDR3 is encoded by other sequences in the same sample as well. The V gene is TRBV9, the J gene TRBJ2-1, with 11 nucleotides matching TRBD2. The trim removed 0 bases at V and 4 bases at J, leaving 0 bases unmatched. The CDR3 runs to 15 residues. Per the germline V gene, CDR1 is SGDLS and CDR2 is YYNGEE. In nucleotides, the CDR3 is TGTGCCAGCAGCGTAGTAGCGGGGGGGTACAATGAGCAGTTCTTC. Residues: CASSVVAGGYNEQFF.

For the CDR3, the DNA is TGTGCCAGTAGTAAAAGGGGACAGACGAACACTGAAGCTTTCTTT. Translated: CASSKRGQTNTEAFF. The V and J genes are TRBV19 and TRBJ1-1; 7 bases match TRBD1. V gave up 4 bases and J gave up 1 base; unmatched junction bases: 6. Germline lookup yields CDR1 LNHDA and CDR2 SQIVND (reference sequence). This CDR3 has 15 amino acids. Supplemented by reference TRBV19 and TRBJ1-1, the full variable domain reads DGGITQSPKYLFRKEGQNVTLSCEQNLNHDAMYWYRQDPGQGLRLIYYSQIVNDFQKGDIAEGYSVSREKKESFPLTVTSAQKNPTAFYLCASSKRGQTNTEAFFGQGTRLTVV.

This clone was found a few times. The chain links TRBV27 to TRBJ1-4; a weak D match, TRBD1 (5 bases). Trimming left V 3 bases short and J 7 bases short, with 12 bases between. The CDR3 runs 14 residues. Germline CDR1 is MNHEY and CDR2 is SMNVEV (reference sequence). The CDR3 DNA reads as TGTGCCAGCAGTTTTCAGGGATGGGGTGAAAAACTGTTTTTT. This sequence encodes CASSFQGWGEKLFF.

The chain joins TRBV4-1 to TRBJ2-1, with 12 bases aligning to TRBD2. In germline, CDR1 is MGHRA, CDR2 YSYEKL. The CDR3 is made up of 16 amino acids. The V and J ends lost 6 bases and 8 bases, in that order; junction bases with no gene match: 11. CDR3 amino acids: CASRPTLAGGPYEQFF. CDR3 in DNA: TGCGCCAGCAGACCCACGCTAGCGGGAGGGCCTTATGAGCAGTTCTTC.